The T cell receptor (beta chain) described here comes from a study of T cell repertoires in cytomegalovirus infection. Overall study context: The authors used CMV epitopes that were HLA-C-restricted (recently identified) and HLA-B-restricted (well studied).

Points from the study as a whole: What dominated the ex vivo response were HLA-C-restricted CMV-specific TCR beta clonotypes.

TCRdb fed the reads into MiXCR, producing one record per CDR3 protein. The repertoire consists of 600,000 to 700,000 distinct CDR3 sequences, with around 32% occurring once and the leading ten covering 18%. Of note for this clonotype: The antigen is unknown.

The sequence was collected from a human donor in good health (CMV status not recorded). Some clones in this sample may be carry-over from other donors' samples. The source material was cultured PBMCs, sampled from culture after CMV antigen stimulation.

CDR3 nucleotides: TGTGCCACCACCATAAGAGAGACTGCCAACACTGAAGCTTTCTTT. Translating it yields CATTIRETANTEAFF. The chain carries TRBV7-8 and TRBJ1-1; D ambiguous. The V gene lost 10 bases and the J gene lost 2 bases, with 20 bases spanning the gap. Per the germline V gene, CDR1 is SGHVS and CDR2 is FQNEAQ. The CDR3 sequence is 15 residues long.